This T cell receptor beta chain was documented in a study of beta chain features in type 1 diabetes (dated by TCRdb to 2017 to 2018). Study-level background: No differences in mean age, gender distribution, total cell number or subset yield were found between patients and healthy donors. Regulatory and stem cell-like memory subsets were isolated from only 8 patients and roughly eight healthy donors, whereas naive and central memory subsets came from all 30 or so donors. A total of 85 million to 140 million sorted cells were examined across all samples, and a strong correlation was observed between cell number per subset and RNA yield. The study compared TCRB repertoires of sorted circulating CD4+ T cell subsets between recently diagnosed type 1 diabetes patients and matched healthy donors.

This clone occurred a few times. Its antigen has not been determined. The input lacks base qualities; no much larger clone sits a single base away. A single peripheral blood draw of around 120 mL on average was collected from each donor into heparinised tubes. A BD FACSAria II and a panel including CD45RO, CCR7, CD25, CD127, CD95 and CD27 were used to sort naive, central memory, regulatory and stem cell-like memory CD4+ T cells. Every sorted population had a purity above 98%. PBMCs were isolated immediately by Lymphoprep density gradient centrifugation and stained directly without culture. To minimize batch effects, samples were stained and sorted in pairs, one healthy donor with one patient per experiment. General findings and caveats noted by the study authors: At VDJ recombination sites, patients with type 1 diabetes made fewer insertions and deleted more nucleotides, a pattern implying thymic rearrangement abnormalities. Sequencing cDNA rather than genomic DNA could over-represent highly expressing activated cells, although activation and CD3 levels did not differ between groups. Shorter templates might have been favored by PCR, but patient and control samples were amplified and corrected together, so both groups would have been affected equally by any skew. Naive, central memory and regulatory TCRB repertoires appeared to be more alike among patients than among healthy donors. Because the HLA sub-analyses included only small numbers of individuals, any influence of HLA type on TCRB rearrangement was left unresolved. Type 1 diabetes patients showed a moderate but significant shortening of TCRB CDR3 length in all four CD4+ subsets.

All of the isolated RNA was reverse transcribed with the High Capacity cDNA Reverse Transcription Kit, so expressed TCRB transcripts were sequenced. Deep immunoSEQ sequencing was applied to naive, central memory and regulatory T cell samples, giving an average of around 4 million total reads per sample. After sorted cells were lysed in RLT buffer, RNA was extracted with DNase-treated RNeasy Micro or Mini kits, with the choice depending on cell number. Each cell subset was processed on its own to prevent cross-contamination, while patient and healthy donor samples were processed together. The immunoSEQ multiplex PCR was used to amplify TCRB sequences from cDNA, yielding 87-bp fragments that span the CDR3 region. Sequencing of the amplicons was done on the Illumina HiSeq platform. On the authors' methods: PCR bias was corrected computationally using synthetic template baselines, and reads within Hamming distance 2 were collapsed, with unmergeable singletons discarded. Reads were aligned against IMGT so that V, D and J genes, CDR3 length and insertions or deletions at six rearrangement sites could be assigned. Within each subset, clonotype counts were normalized to sorted cell number, and only after that were true diversity and Gini coefficients computed with the tcR R package. The overlap coefficient, calculated on TCRB nucleotide sequences, was used to measure repertoire sharing. Out-of-frame TCRB sequences from naive cells were analyzed to stand in for the pre-selection repertoire. TCRdb limited this immuneACCESS table to in-frame rearrangements with V and J called. A share of clones is missing; checked studies link under half to unresolved V genes, and the rest is unexplained. The DNA was the basis for D and trimming; V, J and clone size are from that table. The sample data list 360,000 or so clones, and less than 20% of these were observed just once. The ten largest make up around 0.044% of the sample.

Ends trimmed: V by 1 base, J by 4 bases; bases unmatched to a gene: 6. The CDR3 has 14 amino acids, counting the end cysteine and phenylalanine. Of all the DNA, just the CDR3 is kept, 42 bases in frame from base 1. CDR1 and CDR2 are read off the germline V gene as SQVTM and ANQGSEA. This receptor chain uses TRBV29-1 and TRBJ1-1, and 7 junction bases match TRBD1. The sequenced sample was naive CD4+ T cells from blood. The cell subset or site label, as the study defines it: true naive CD4+ T cells. The receptor was isolated from a woman aged 18-30 years in good health. The CDR3 region: CSVEGSGGTTEAFF. The DNA is as follows: TGCAGCGTTGAAGGTTCAGGGGGAACCACTGAAGCTTTCTTT. The entire variable domain, with the stretches around the CDR3 drawn from the reference TRBV29-1 and TRBJ1-1 proteins, is SAVISQKPSRDICQRGTSLTIQCQVDSQVTMMFWYRQQPGQSLTLIATANQGSEATYESGFVIDKFPISRPNLTFSTLTVSNMSPEDSSIYLCSVEGSGGTTEAFFGQGTRLTVV.